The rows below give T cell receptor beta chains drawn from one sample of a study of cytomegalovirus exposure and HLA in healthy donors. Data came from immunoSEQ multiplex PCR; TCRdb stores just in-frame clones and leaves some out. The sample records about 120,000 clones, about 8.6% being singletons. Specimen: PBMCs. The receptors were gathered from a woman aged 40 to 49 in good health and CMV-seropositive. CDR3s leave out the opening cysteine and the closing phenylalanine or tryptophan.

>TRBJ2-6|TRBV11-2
ASSLVRVSGANVLT
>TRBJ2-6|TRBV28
ASNFGGSGANVLT
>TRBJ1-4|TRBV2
ASSEAAGVEKLF
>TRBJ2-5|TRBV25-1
ASSEFESGGPETQY
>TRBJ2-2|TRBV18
ASSPRTGDNTGELF
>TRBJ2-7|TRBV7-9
ASSPRAYEQY
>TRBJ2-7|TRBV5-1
ASSPKRDITYEQY
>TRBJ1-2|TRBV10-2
ASSDQGANGYT
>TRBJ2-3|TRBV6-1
ASSEVSGSTDTQY
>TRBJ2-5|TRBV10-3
AIRETSGGASETQY
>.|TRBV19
ASSIWDRAYEQY
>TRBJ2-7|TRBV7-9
ASSTGGPGGEQY
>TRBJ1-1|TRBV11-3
ASSPDRDTEAF
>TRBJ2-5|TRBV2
ASMVAGIQETQY
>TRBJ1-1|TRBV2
ASIRQPNTEAF
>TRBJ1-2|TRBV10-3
AIKDRGRGNYGYT
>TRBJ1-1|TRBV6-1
ASFRTGENTEAF
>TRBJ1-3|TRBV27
ASSLGGEGNTIY
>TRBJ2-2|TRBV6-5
ASSYIGATGELF
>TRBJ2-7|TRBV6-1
ASISTGRTYEQY
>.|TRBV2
ASSGDRGVYEQY
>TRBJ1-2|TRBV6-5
ASGWTGDMNYGYT
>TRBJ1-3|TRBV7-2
ASSLAGGQGDYSTIY
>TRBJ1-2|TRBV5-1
ASSFQTGQGARVYGYT
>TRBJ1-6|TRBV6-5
ASRNPGTGPSPLH
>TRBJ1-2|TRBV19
ASSAERQFNYGYT
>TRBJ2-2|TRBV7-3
ASSPGQMRAGELF
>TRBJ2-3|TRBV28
ASSLSASGGGTDTQY
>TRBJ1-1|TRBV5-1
ASSLADRGRYAEAF
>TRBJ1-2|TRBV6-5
ASSSHRFDRIHGYT
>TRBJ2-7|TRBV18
ASSPGAALSYEQY
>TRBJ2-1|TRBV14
ASSQGLAGYNEQF
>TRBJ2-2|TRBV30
AWGAGGHGELF
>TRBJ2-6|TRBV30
AWSAGLGANVLT
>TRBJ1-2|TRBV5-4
ASRDSSNYGYT
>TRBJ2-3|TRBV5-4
ASSLGPSFPSAVTDTQY
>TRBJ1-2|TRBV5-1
ASSSVVGHGYT
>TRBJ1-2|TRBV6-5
ASRNREGWYGYT
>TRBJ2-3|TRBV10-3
AISYGQGDADTQY
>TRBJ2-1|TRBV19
ATWGVYNEQF
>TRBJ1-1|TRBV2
ASSARRAEGVPF
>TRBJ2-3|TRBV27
ASGRLAGGTDTQY
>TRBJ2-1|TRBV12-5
ASGLDTGAAYNEQF
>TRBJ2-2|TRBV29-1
SVVETRLTGELF
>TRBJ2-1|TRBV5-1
ASTDTALRNEQF
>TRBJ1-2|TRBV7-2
ASSLGYSGRSTGGYT
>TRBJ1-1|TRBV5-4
ATQRGQGDTEAF
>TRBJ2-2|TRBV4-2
ASSQEPSGGLGTGELF
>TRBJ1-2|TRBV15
ATSTPTGRVNYGYT
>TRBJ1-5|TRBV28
ASSLSTSNQPQH
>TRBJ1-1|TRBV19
ASSIGGQMNTEAF
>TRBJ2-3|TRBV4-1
ASSLMTGGLDTQY
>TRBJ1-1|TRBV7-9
ASSSTIQGNTEAF
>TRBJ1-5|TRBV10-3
AISAHDGGPGNQPQH
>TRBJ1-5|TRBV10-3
AIRETTNQPQH
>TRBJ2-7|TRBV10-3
AIRVAGDSYEQY
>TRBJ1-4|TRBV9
ASSVAGVEKKLF
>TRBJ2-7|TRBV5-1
ASSLAGTSGGYEQY
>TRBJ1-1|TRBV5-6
ASSFGTGRTLETEAF
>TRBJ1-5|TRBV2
ASSAQDRGGWPQH